This is a list of T cell receptor beta chains from one sample in a study of early stage breast cancer tumors. This table comes from immunoSEQ multiplex PCR, and its TCRdb copy is limited to in-frame clones, with some not included. The table includes roughly 48,000 clones, about 80% detected once. The sequencing input was blood. Every receptor here comes from a person aged 50-59 years with breast cancer. CDR3s include the opening cysteine and the closing phenylalanine or tryptophan. D genes are given only for firm matches. Rows give clone size only sometimes, using once, few, many, or a class for an expanded clone.

>TRBD2|.|TRBV5-4|TRBJ2-7
CASSDARLAGTAEQYF
TGTGCCAGCAGCGACGCACGACTAGCGGGAACGGCCGAGCAGTACTTC
>TRBD2|.|TRBV5-8|TRBJ2-1
CASSPLGLAGPYNEQFF
TGTGCCAGCAGCCCCCTAGGTTTAGCGGGACCCTACAATGAGCAGTTCTTC
>.|.|TRBV18|TRBJ2-2
CASSPSPQGMASTGELFF
TGTGCCAGCTCACCATCGCCTCAGGGGATGGCTAGCACCGGGGAGCTGTTTTTT
>TRBD1|.|TRBV7-2|TRBJ2-2
CASRAISGTGVPGELFF
TGTGCCAGCAGGGCCATATCCGGGACAGGGGTCCCCGGGGAGCTGTTTTTT
>.|once|TRBV4-2|TRBJ2-7
CASSLSTSAYEQYF
TGTGCCAGCAGCCTTAGTACCTCAGCCTACGAGCAGTACTTC
>TRBD1|.|TRBV18|TRBJ2-7
CASSPPGQGSYEQYF
TGTGCCAGCTCACCACCGGGACAGGGATCCTACGAGCAGTACTTC
>TRBD1|.|TRBV25-1|TRBJ1-6
CASSGTGYSPLHF
TGTGCCAGCAGTGGGACAGGGTATTCACCCCTCCACTTT
>.|.|TRBV10-3|TRBJ2-7
CAISGGDSSKQYF
TGTGCCATCAGTGGGGGGGACTCCTCGAAGCAGTACTTC
>.|.|TRBV5-6|TRBJ1-6
CATRNQRDGLLGGSPLHF
TGTGCCACCCGGAATCAACGGGACGGTCTCCTGGGAGGTTCACCCCTCCACTTT
>.|.|TRBV11-2|TRBJ1-1
CASSLRAENTEAFF
TGTGCCAGCAGCTTACGGGCAGAGAACACTGAAGCTTTCTTT
>.|.|TRBV30|TRBJ2-1
CAWKGGGGLNEQFF
TGTGCCTGGAAAGGGGGCGGGGGCCTCAATGAGCAGTTCTTC
>.|.|TRBV19|TRBJ1-4
CASSPRRESEKLFF
TGTGCCAGTAGCCCTAGGAGGGAGAGTGAAAAACTGTTTTTT
>.|.|TRBV6-5|TRBJ1-2
CASSYRQGGDGYTF
TGTGCCAGCAGTTACCGGCAGGGTGGTGATGGCTACACCTTC
>.|.|TRBV28|TRBJ1-5
CASSTGINQPQHF
TGTGCCAGCAGTACAGGGATTAATCAGCCCCAGCATTTT
>.|once|TRBV19|TRBJ1-1
CASSIPRYTEAFF
TGTGCCAGTAGTATACCCCGGTACACTGAAGCTTTCTTT
>.|.|TRBV30|TRBJ1-3
CAWTYWGNSGNTIYF
TGTGCCTGGACGTATTGGGGGAACTCTGGAAACACCATATATTTT